This entry describes one T cell receptor beta chain. Antigen specificity is unknown. The data are from a study of CD8 T cells in ankylosing spondylitis. Findings of the study overall: Past research had described some motif variants in reactive arthritis synovial fluid and blood. What seemed typical of ankylosing spondylitis blood was a TCR beta motif built from several highly homologous variants. Disease-linked clones reportedly showed significant enrichment in matched ankylosing spondylitis synovial fluid. The authors found the disease-linked clones to be CD8+ and relatively rare in peripheral blood.

The CDR3 extends over 12 amino acids. Trimming took 3 bases from V and 7 from J; bases not matched to a gene: 2. Germline values: CDR1 SNHLY, CDR2 FYNNEI. Quantitative 5'-RACE with molecular barcodes was used to make the TCR beta libraries. TCRdb passed the 5' RACE reads through MiXCR, listing each CDR3 protein once. The sample lists 670,000 or so distinct CDR3 sequences; around a fifth were seen once. The TCR comes from a male donor with ankylosing spondylitis. This chain connects TRBV2 to TRBJ1-2; 7 bases are shared with TRBD1. The sample consisted of blood, either unsorted or a sorted T cell fraction (not recorded which). CDR3: CASSDWTGGYTF. The CDR3 DNA reads as TGTGCCAGCAGTGATTGGACAGGTGGCTACACCTTC.